This TCR beta chain was obtained from a study of blood T cell repertoires in COVID-19. Original methodology: For nucleated cells, counts were estimated from reference gene primer amplification. Profiled with immunoSEQ multiplex PCR; TCRdb holds only in-frame clones, not every one. D and trimming were read from the DNA, whereas the V and J calls and clone size are those reported in that table. The sample includes 250,000 or so clones, 75% to 95% seen only once; the top ten take about 3%. The V end lost 1 base, the J end lost 0 bases, and 16 bases lay between the germline ends. Germline values: CDR1 GTSNPN, CDR2 SVGIG (reference sequence). This CDR3 is 16 amino acids long.

The chain joins TRBV30 to TRBJ2-7; D not resolved. Material: PBMCs or T cells enriched from blood (not recorded which). The TCR comes from a man in his forties or fifties who had been exposed to COVID-19. The CDR3 sequence: CAWSAPRSGLSYEQYF. In nucleotides, the CDR3 is TGTGCCTGGAGTGCCCCACGATCAGGTCTCTCCTACGAGCAGTACTTC.